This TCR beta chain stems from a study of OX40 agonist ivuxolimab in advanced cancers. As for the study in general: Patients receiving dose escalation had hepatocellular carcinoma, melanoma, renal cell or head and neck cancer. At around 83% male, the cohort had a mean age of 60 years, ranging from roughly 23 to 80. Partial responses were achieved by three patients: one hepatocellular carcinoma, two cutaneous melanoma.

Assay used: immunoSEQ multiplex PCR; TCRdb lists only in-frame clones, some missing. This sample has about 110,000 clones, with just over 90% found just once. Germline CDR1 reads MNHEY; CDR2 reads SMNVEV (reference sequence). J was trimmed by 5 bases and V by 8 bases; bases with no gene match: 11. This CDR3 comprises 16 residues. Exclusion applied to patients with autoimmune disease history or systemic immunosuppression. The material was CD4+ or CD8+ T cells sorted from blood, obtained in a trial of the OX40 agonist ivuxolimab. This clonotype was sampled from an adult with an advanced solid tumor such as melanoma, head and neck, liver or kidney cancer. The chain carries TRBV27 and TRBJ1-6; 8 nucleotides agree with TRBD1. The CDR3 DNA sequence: TGTGCCAGCCGCCGTCAGGGGGCTTCCCATAATTCACCCCTCCACTTT. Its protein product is CASRRQGASHNSPLHF.